What follows describes a single TCR beta chain. The antigen remains undetermined. Every single donor gave one heparinised blood draw, and these averaged roughly 100 mL. The source of the sample is a study of beta chain features in type 1 diabetes. Findings of the study overall: Diminished insertions and augmented deletions at VDJ junctions characterized type 1 diabetes patients. TCRB CDR3s were moderately but significantly shorter in Type 1 diabetes patients in all four CD4+ subsets.

Expressed TCRB transcripts got sequenced, as all isolated RNA was reverse transcribed. TCRdb's table, derived via immunoSEQ multiplex PCR, lists solely in-frame clones and lacks some. The sample lists 45,000 to 60,000 clones, under 75% seen once, with 0.29% in the top ten. The germline gives CDR1 SGHRS, CDR2 YFSETQ. Trimming took 0 bases from V and 0 from J, leaving 10 bases between them. The CDR3 consists of 16 residues. The receptor was isolated from a woman aged 25-40 years with type 1 diabetes. The sample comprised stem cell memory CD4+ T cells from blood. This chain links TRBV5-1 with TRBJ2-1; perhaps TRBD2 as D (5 bases). The chain's CDR3 is CASSLAPGSSYNEQFF. The DNA for the CDR3 is TGCGCCAGCAGCTTGGCGCCGGGGAGCTCCTACAATGAGCAGTTCTTC. Based on the CDR3 plus reference TRBV5-1 and TRBJ2-1, the full variable domain is KAGVTQTPRYLIKTRGQQVTLSCSPISGHRSVSWYQQTPGQGLQFLFEYFSETQRNKGNFPGRFSGRQFSNSRSEMNVSTLELGDSALYLCASSLAPGSSYNEQFFGPGTRLTVL.